The next 8 T cell receptor beta chains were all read from a single sample in a study of OX40 agonist ivuxolimab in advanced cancers. Repertoires were generated with immunoSEQ multiplex PCR, while TCRdb's copy carries only in-frame clones and drops some. The data contain approximately 92,000 clones, roughly 94% of them singletons. Sequences were derived from CD4+ or CD8+ T cells sorted from blood, sampled in a trial of the OX40 agonist ivuxolimab. The receptors were sampled from an adult with an advanced solid tumor such as melanoma, head and neck, liver or kidney cancer.

As to this clone: Compared with germline, one end of the junction differs, possibly owing to a read error. The rearrangement links TRBV10-3 to TRBJ1-1; unclear D gene. Germline V gene sequence: CDR1 ENHRY, CDR2 SYGVKD. The CDR3 extends over 16 amino acids. The chain's CDR3 is CASSYPLMGGSTEAFF. The CDR3 DNA reads as TGTGCCAGCAGTTACCCCCTGATGGGTGGTTCCACTGAAGCTTTCTTT.

This sequence joins TRBV5-4 and TRBJ1-6; a possible D gene is TRBD1 (6 bases). The length of the CDR3 is 15 residues. V shed 0 bases and J shed 10 bases, with 14 bases lying between them. Germline V gene data show CDR1 as SGHNT and CDR2 as YYREEE (reference sequence). The CDR3 DNA reads TGTGCCAGCAGCTTGGGTACAGGGCCAGGGTCACCCCTCCACTTT. Translated, it gives CASSLGTGPGSPLHF.

The gene calls are TRBV29-1 and TRBJ1-2; the match to TRBD1 covers 8 bases. The germline gives CDR1 SQVTM, CDR2 ANQGSEA. This CDR3 has 14 residues. Trimming cost V 6 bases and J 3 bases; bases outside gene matches: 9. CDR3 in amino acids: CSVWTGTIDYGYTF. CDR3 in DNA: TGCAGCGTGTGGACAGGGACTATTGACTATGGCTACACCTTC.

The chain uses TRBV19 and TRBJ1-2, with 9 bases aligning to TRBD1. Germline V CDR1 and CDR2: LNHDA, SQIVND (reference sequence). The CDR3 is 14 amino acids. V shed 2 bases, J shed 7 bases, and the junction held 5 bases outside the gene matches. CDR3 amino acids: CASSIMGQGRGYTF. CDR3 DNA: TGTGCCAGTAGTATAATGGGACAGGGCCGTGGCTACACCTTC.

The rearrangement joins TRBV5-1 to TRBJ2-5, with D tentatively TRBD1 (5 bases). Germline values: CDR1 SGHRS, CDR2 YFSETQ. The V and J ends lost 5 bases and 5 bases respectively, with 16 bases between them. The CDR3 length is 14 residues. The CDR3 reads CASRSGRVGETQYF. Written as DNA, the CDR3 is TGCGCCAGCAGATCGGGCAGGGTGGGCGAGACCCAGTACTTC.

The genes are TRBV5-1 and TRBJ1-5; 10 positions agree with TRBD1. V trimming: 4 bases; J trimming: 5 bases; junction bases outside the gene matches: 3. Germline assignment: CDR1 SGHRS and CDR2 YFSETQ. The CDR3 is made up of 14 amino acids. CDR3 protein: CASSPGTGDQPQHF. The CDR3 DNA sequence: TGCGCCAGCAGCCCGGGGACAGGGGATCAGCCCCAGCATTTT.

The V gene is TRBV19, the J gene TRBJ1-1, with D possibly TRBD1 on 5 matching bases. With 7 bases removed from V and 3 bases from J, the gap between germline ends came to 15 bases. Germline V gene lookup returns CDR1 LNHDA and CDR2 SQIVND (reference sequence). The CDR3 extends over 14 amino acids. DNA for the CDR3: TGTGCCAGTATGAGGGGCGACAGAGACACTGAAGCTTTCTTT. Its protein is CASMRGDRDTEAFF.

The rearrangement links TRBV29-1 to TRBJ1-1; D uncertain. CDR3 size: 11 residues. Trimming removed 3 bases from V and 6 bases from J, with 8 bases in between. The germline CDR1 and CDR2 sequences are SQVTM and ANQGSEA. As DNA, the CDR3 is TGCAGCGTTGAGCGTCAGTCTGAAGCTTTCTTT. It yields the protein CSVERQSEAFF.